Listed below are T cell receptor beta chains from one sample, sequenced in a study of molecular identifiers for immune sequencing clone quantification. TCRdb independently ran MiXCR on the PCR reads; one entry per CDR3 protein. The sample records a few hundred thousand distinct CDR3 sequences, roughly 24% being singletons. The sample comprised naive CD8+ T cells from blood, with Jurkat cell RNA spiked in. These receptors were taken from a human donor in good health. Some libraries in this study had Jurkat cell RNA spiked in. Each CDR3 is given with its conserved first and last residue. A D gene is named only where the DNA matches it firmly. Clone sizes are given selectively: once, few, many, or a class where the clone is expanded.

J gene: TRBJ1-2; V gene: TRBV6-2/TRBV6-3; D gene: TRBD1; CDR3 length: 15; clone size: NA; CDR3 DNA: TGTGCCAGCAGTCAGGACAGGGGTGTCTCCTATGGCTACACCTTC; CDR3 protein: CASSQDRGVSYGYTF
J gene: TRBJ1-1; V gene: TRBV6-5; D gene: NA; CDR3 length: 13; clone size: many; CDR3 DNA: TGTGCCAGCAGTTACGAGGTGAACACTGAAGCTTTCTTT; CDR3 protein: CASSYEVNTEAFF
J gene: TRBJ2-6; V gene: TRBV27; D gene: NA; CDR3 length: 15; clone size: NA; CDR3 DNA: TGTGCCAGCAGAGACAGCCGATCTGGGGCCAACGTCCTGACTTTC; CDR3 protein: CASRDSRSGANVLTF
J gene: TRBJ1-1; V gene: TRBV9; D gene: NA; CDR3 length: 14; clone size: many; CDR3 DNA: TGTGCCAGCAGCGTAGCGGCAGGGGTAACTGAAGCTTTCTTT; CDR3 protein: CASSVAAGVTEAFF
J gene: TRBJ1-1; V gene: TRBV6-2/TRBV6-3; D gene: NA; CDR3 length: 11; clone size: NA; CDR3 DNA: TGTGCCAGCAGTTACGTGACTGAAGCTTTCTTT; CDR3 protein: CASSYVTEAFF
J gene: TRBJ1-2; V gene: TRBV5-1; D gene: NA; CDR3 length: 14; clone size: few; CDR3 DNA: TGCGCCAGCAGCTACTCAGTGGAGACCTATGGCTACACCTTC; CDR3 protein: CASSYSVETYGYTF
J gene: TRBJ1-4; V gene: TRBV7-9; D gene: TRBD1; CDR3 length: 14; clone size: NA; CDR3 DNA: TGTGCCAGCAGTTCCGGGACAGCAAATGAAAAACTGTTTTTT; CDR3 protein: CASSSGTANEKLFF
J gene: TRBJ2-7; V gene: TRBV6-5; D gene: NA; CDR3 length: 14; clone size: NA; CDR3 DNA: TGTGCCAGCAGTTACTCGGGGATACCCTACGAGCAGTACTTC; CDR3 protein: CASSYSGIPYEQYF
J gene: TRBJ2-3; V gene: TRBV6-5; D gene: TRBD2; CDR3 length: 17; clone size: few; CDR3 DNA: TGTGCCAGCAGTTACTCGGGACTAGCGGGGGGATCAGATACGCAGTATTTT; CDR3 protein: CASSYSGLAGGSDTQYF
J gene: TRBJ2-4; V gene: TRBV7-9; D gene: NA; CDR3 length: 16; clone size: many; CDR3 DNA: TGTGCCAGCAGACACGCCATTCGAGGGGCCGAGGACATTCAGTACTTC; CDR3 protein: CASRHAIRGAEDIQYF
J gene: TRBJ1-5; V gene: TRBV2; D gene: NA; CDR3 length: 15; clone size: many; CDR3 DNA: TGTGCCAGCAACCAGGGGCCCGATAGCAATCAGCCCCAGCATTTT; CDR3 protein: CASNQGPDSNQPQHF
J gene: TRBJ2-2; V gene: TRBV6-2/TRBV6-3; D gene: NA; CDR3 length: 13; clone size: many; CDR3 DNA: TGTGCCAGCAGTCCCCACTACCGGGGTGGGCTGTTTTTT; CDR3 protein: CASSPHYRGGLFF
J gene: TRBJ2-6; V gene: TRBV4-3; D gene: NA; CDR3 length: 16; clone size: NA; CDR3 DNA: TGCGCCAGCAGCCAAGACAGGAGAGATGGGGCCAACGTCCTGACTTTC; CDR3 protein: CASSQDRRDGANVLTF
J gene: TRBJ2-3; V gene: TRBV20-1; D gene: TRBD1; CDR3 length: 15; clone size: NA; CDR3 DNA: TGCAGTGTCATTAACGGGACAGGGTTTTCAGATACGCAGTATTTT; CDR3 protein: CSVINGTGFSDTQYF
J gene: TRBJ2-3; V gene: TRBV20-1; D gene: TRBD2; CDR3 length: 13; clone size: many; CDR3 DNA: TGCAGTGCTAGGGTAGCGGGCCAGGATACGCAGTATTTT; CDR3 protein: CSARVAGQDTQYF
J gene: TRBJ2-2; V gene: TRBV19; D gene: TRBD1; CDR3 length: 14; clone size: many; CDR3 DNA: TGTGCCAGTAGATGGACAGGGATAGTCGGGGAGCTGTTTTTT; CDR3 protein: CASRWTGIVGELFF
J gene: TRBJ1-3; V gene: TRBV19; D gene: NA; CDR3 length: 15; clone size: few; CDR3 DNA: TGTGCCAGTAGTATCCCAGGCGGGCCTGGAAACACCATATATTTT; CDR3 protein: CASSIPGGPGNTIYF
J gene: TRBJ1-2; V gene: TRBV7-8; D gene: TRBD1; CDR3 length: 13; clone size: many; CDR3 DNA: TGTGCCAGCGGGGACAGGGGATACTATGGCTACACCTTC; CDR3 protein: CASGDRGYYGYTF
J gene: TRBJ2-7; V gene: TRBV4-1; D gene: NA; CDR3 length: 15; clone size: many; CDR3 DNA: TGCGCCAGCAGCCAAGAGGCAGGGTTAGGGTACGAGCAGTACTTC; CDR3 protein: CASSQEAGLGYEQYF
J gene: TRBJ1-4; V gene: TRBV12-3/TRBV12-4; D gene: TRBD1; CDR3 length: 15; clone size: many; CDR3 DNA: TGTGCCAGCAGTGAGGGACAGACAACTAATGAAAAACTGTTTTTT; CDR3 protein: CASSEGQTTNEKLFF
J gene: TRBJ2-3; V gene: TRBV7-8; D gene: NA; CDR3 length: 14; clone size: many; CDR3 DNA: TGTGCCAGCAGCTTAGGGGGGGCATGGGATACGCAGTATTTT; CDR3 protein: CASSLGGAWDTQYF
J gene: TRBJ1-5; V gene: TRBV2; D gene: NA; CDR3 length: 15; clone size: few; CDR3 DNA: TGTGCCAGCAGTGAAGGACAGACTATCCCGGGGCCCCAGCATTTT; CDR3 protein: CASSEGQTIPGPQHF
J gene: TRBJ1-6; V gene: TRBV4-1; D gene: NA; CDR3 length: 16; clone size: once; CDR3 DNA: TGCGCCAGCAGACAAGATCAGTCATGGGTTAATTCACCCCTCCACTTT; CDR3 protein: CASRQDQSWVNSPLHF
J gene: TRBJ2-5; V gene: TRBV20-1; D gene: NA; CDR3 length: 15; clone size: few; CDR3 DNA: TGCAGTGCTAGAGATCTGTGGGGGCCCCAAGAGACCCAGTACTTC; CDR3 protein: CSARDLWGPQETQYF
J gene: TRBJ2-1; V gene: TRBV5-1; D gene: TRBD2; CDR3 length: 15; clone size: NA; CDR3 DNA: TGCGCCAGCAGCTCATTAGCGGGGGGTAGAGATGAGCAGTCCTTC; CDR3 protein: CASSSLAGGRDEQSF
J gene: TRBJ2-2; V gene: TRBV12-3/TRBV12-4; D gene: NA; CDR3 length: 18; clone size: NA; CDR3 DNA: TGTGCCAGCAGTTTTTTGTTTGTTGGGGATGCGTTCACCGGGGAGCTGTTTTTT; CDR3 protein: CASSFLFVGDAFTGELFF
J gene: TRBJ2-3; V gene: TRBV11-2; D gene: NA; CDR3 length: 15; clone size: NA; CDR3 DNA: TGTGCCAGCAGCTTAGCCCCCGGGTTCACAGATACGCAGTATTTT; CDR3 protein: CASSLAPGFTDTQYF
J gene: TRBJ2-5; V gene: TRBV7-6; D gene: TRBD2; CDR3 length: 18; clone size: few; CDR3 DNA: TGTGCCAGCAGCATTGGGGGAGCGGGGGGGCGGTACCAAGAGACCCAGTACTTC; CDR3 protein: CASSIGGAGGRYQETQYF
J gene: TRBJ1-6; V gene: TRBV27; D gene: TRBD1; CDR3 length: 16; clone size: few; CDR3 DNA: TGTGCCAGCAGGGACAGGGGGCCCGGTTATAATTCACCCCTCCACTTT; CDR3 protein: CASRDRGPGYNSPLHF
J gene: TRBJ2-3; V gene: TRBV7-3; D gene: NA; CDR3 length: 15; clone size: NA; CDR3 DNA: TGTGCCAGCAGCTTAGGTCTTCGGGTAACAGATACGCAGTATTTT; CDR3 protein: CASSLGLRVTDTQYF
J gene: TRBJ1-2; V gene: TRBV10-3; D gene: NA; CDR3 length: 14; clone size: few; CDR3 DNA: TGTGCCATCAGTGAGGGGAAGGGGGAATATGGCTACACCTTC; CDR3 protein: CAISEGKGEYGYTF
J gene: TRBJ1-1; V gene: TRBV27; D gene: NA; CDR3 length: 13; clone size: NA; CDR3 DNA: TGTGCCAGCAGTTTCGGGGGGCGCGGTGAAGCTTTCTTT; CDR3 protein: CASSFGGRGEAFF
J gene: TRBJ2-3; V gene: TRBV5-1; D gene: TRBD1; CDR3 length: 15; clone size: many; CDR3 DNA: TGCGCCAGCAGCTCAGGGACAGGGGGATCAGATACGCAGTATTTT; CDR3 protein: CASSSGTGGSDTQYF
J gene: TRBJ2-1; V gene: TRBV6-2/TRBV6-3; D gene: TRBD2; CDR3 length: 17; clone size: few; CDR3 DNA: TGTGCCAGCAGCCTCCGAGTTCGCGGGAGGGCCGGGGATGAGCAGTTCTTC; CDR3 protein: CASSLRVRGRAGDEQFF
J gene: TRBJ2-5; V gene: TRBV7-9; D gene: TRBD2; CDR3 length: 16; clone size: NA; CDR3 DNA: TGTGCCAGCAGCACCCCGGAACTAGCGCTACAAGAGACCCAGTACTTC; CDR3 protein: CASSTPELALQETQYF
J gene: TRBJ2-2; V gene: TRBV7-3; D gene: TRBD2; CDR3 length: 16; clone size: few; CDR3 DNA: TGTGCCAGCAGCTTACGGGAGGGCCGTCTCTCTGGGGAGCTGTTTTTT; CDR3 protein: CASSLREGRLSGELFF
J gene: TRBJ1-2; V gene: TRBV5-1; D gene: NA; CDR3 length: 15; clone size: many; CDR3 DNA: TGCGCCAGCAGCTACGACTATACAGACAACTATGGCTACACCTTC; CDR3 protein: CASSYDYTDNYGYTF
J gene: TRBJ2-7; V gene: TRBV7-9; D gene: NA; CDR3 length: 13; clone size: once; CDR3 DNA: TGTGCCAGCAGCTTATCTATTCGGTACGAGCACTACTTC; CDR3 protein: CASSLSIRYEHYF
J gene: TRBJ2-3; V gene: TRBV2; D gene: NA; CDR3 length: 10; clone size: NA; CDR3 DNA: TGTGCCAGCCGCCGCCTCTCGCAGTATTTT; CDR3 protein: CASRRLSQYF
J gene: TRBJ2-7; V gene: TRBV4-1; D gene: NA; CDR3 length: 17; clone size: many; CDR3 DNA: TGCGCCAGCAGCCAAGATAGCATCGGAACTAAAGCCTACGAGCAGTACTTC; CDR3 protein: CASSQDSIGTKAYEQYF
J gene: TRBJ1-5; V gene: TRBV7-9; D gene: NA; CDR3 length: 15; clone size: few; CDR3 DNA: TGTGCCAGCAGCGCGCCCGAGGGGGGGGATCAGCCCCAGCATTTT; CDR3 protein: CASSAPEGGDQPQHF
J gene: TRBJ1-6; V gene: TRBV11-2; D gene: NA; CDR3 length: 16; clone size: NA; CDR3 DNA: TGTGCCAGCAGCTTACTGGGACAAGCCTATAATTCACCCCTCCACTTT; CDR3 protein: CASSLLGQAYNSPLHF
J gene: TRBJ2-3; V gene: TRBV18; D gene: TRBD2; CDR3 length: 15; clone size: many; CDR3 DNA: TGTGCCAGCACCACTAGCGGGAGTCGCACAGATACGCAGTATTTT; CDR3 protein: CASTTSGSRTDTQYF
J gene: TRBJ2-5; V gene: TRBV11-2; D gene: NA; CDR3 length: 16; clone size: few; CDR3 DNA: TGTGCCAGCAGCCACTGGGAGCGAGAGGATCAAGAGACCCAGTACTTC; CDR3 protein: CASSHWEREDQETQYF
J gene: TRBJ1-6; V gene: TRBV14; D gene: NA; CDR3 length: 14; clone size: many; CDR3 DNA: TGTGCCAGCAGCCAAGATCATGAGTGGTCACCCCTCCACTTT; CDR3 protein: CASSQDHEWSPLHF
J gene: TRBJ1-1; V gene: TRBV29-1; D gene: TRBD1; CDR3 length: 15; clone size: many; CDR3 DNA: TGCAGCGTTGAAGATCTTAGGACAGGGGTTCCTGAAGCTTTCTTT; CDR3 protein: CSVEDLRTGVPEAFF
J gene: TRBJ2-7; V gene: TRBV28; D gene: TRBD2; CDR3 length: 15; clone size: few; CDR3 DNA: TGTGCCAGCAGCTTTAGGGGACTAGCTCTCTACGAGCAGTACTTC; CDR3 protein: CASSFRGLALYEQYF
J gene: TRBJ2-7; V gene: TRBV6-2/TRBV6-3; D gene: NA; CDR3 length: 12; clone size: NA; CDR3 DNA: TGTGCCAGCTCTGAGCCGCGGCACGAGCAGTACTTC; CDR3 protein: CASSEPRHEQYF
J gene: TRBJ2-5; V gene: TRBV12-3/TRBV12-4; D gene: NA; CDR3 length: 15; clone size: few; CDR3 DNA: TGTGCCAGCAGTGGATCGGGACTCCGACAAGAGACCCAGTACTTC; CDR3 protein: CASSGSGLRQETQYF
J gene: TRBJ2-3; V gene: TRBV6-6; D gene: NA; CDR3 length: 13; clone size: NA; CDR3 DNA: TGTGCCAGCAGTTACGGCAACAAAGATACGCAGTATTTT; CDR3 protein: CASSYGNKDTQYF
J gene: TRBJ1-1; V gene: TRBV6-5; D gene: NA; CDR3 length: 14; clone size: NA; CDR3 DNA: TGTGCCAGCAGTTATTCGAACTCGAACACTGAAGCTTTCTTT; CDR3 protein: CASSYSNSNTEAFF
J gene: TRBJ1-4; V gene: TRBV19; D gene: NA; CDR3 length: 14; clone size: NA; CDR3 DNA: TGTGCCAGTAGTATTGGATGGGCTAATGAAAAACTGATTTTT; CDR3 protein: CASSIGWANEKLIF
J gene: TRBJ2-7; V gene: TRBV20-1; D gene: NA; CDR3 length: 15; clone size: few; CDR3 DNA: TGCAGTGCTAGTACCGGGACGAGGAACCCCTACGAGCAGTACTTC; CDR3 protein: CSASTGTRNPYEQYF
J gene: TRBJ2-7; V gene: TRBV5-1; D gene: NA; CDR3 length: 14; clone size: many; CDR3 DNA: TGCGCCAGCAGCTTTACCGGGACCTCATACGAGCAGTACTTC; CDR3 protein: CASSFTGTSYEQYF
J gene: TRBJ1-1; V gene: TRBV5-6; D gene: TRBD1; CDR3 length: 13; clone size: NA; CDR3 DNA: TGTGCCAGCAGCCCCGATCGGGACAGGGAAGCTTTCTTT; CDR3 protein: CASSPDRDREAFF